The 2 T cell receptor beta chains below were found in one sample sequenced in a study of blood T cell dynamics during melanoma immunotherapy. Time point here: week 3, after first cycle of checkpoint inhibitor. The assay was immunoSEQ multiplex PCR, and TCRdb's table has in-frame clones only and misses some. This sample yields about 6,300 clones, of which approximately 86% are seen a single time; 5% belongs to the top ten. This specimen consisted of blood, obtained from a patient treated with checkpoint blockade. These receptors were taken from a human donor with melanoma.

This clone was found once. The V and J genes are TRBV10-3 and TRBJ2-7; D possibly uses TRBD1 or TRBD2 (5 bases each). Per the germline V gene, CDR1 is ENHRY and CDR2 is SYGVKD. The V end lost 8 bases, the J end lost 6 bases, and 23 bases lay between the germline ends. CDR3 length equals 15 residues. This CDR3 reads CAIAPKGTPPLEQYF. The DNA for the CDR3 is TGTGCCATCGCCCCCAAGGGGACCCCACCCCTCGAGCAGTACTTC.

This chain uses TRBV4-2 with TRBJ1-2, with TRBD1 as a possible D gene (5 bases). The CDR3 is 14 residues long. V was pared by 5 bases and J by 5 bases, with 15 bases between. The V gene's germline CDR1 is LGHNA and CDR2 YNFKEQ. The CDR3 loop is CASSLGQGSYGYTF. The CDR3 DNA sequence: TGTGCCAGCAGCTTGGGGCAGGGTTCTTATGGCTACACCTTC.